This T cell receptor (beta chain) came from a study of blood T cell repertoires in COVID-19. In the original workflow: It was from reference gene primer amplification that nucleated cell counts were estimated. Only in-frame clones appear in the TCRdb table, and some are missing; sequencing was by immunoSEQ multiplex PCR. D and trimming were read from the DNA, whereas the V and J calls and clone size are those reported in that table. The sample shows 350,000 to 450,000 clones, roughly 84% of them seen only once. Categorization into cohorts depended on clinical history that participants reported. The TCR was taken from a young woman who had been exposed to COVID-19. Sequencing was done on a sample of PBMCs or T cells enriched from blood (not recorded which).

This CDR3 reads CASSSISGGNQPQHF. The CDR3 DNA reads as TGTGCCAGCAGTTCAATTTCAGGGGGCAATCAGCCCCAGCATTTT. V is TRBV6-5 and J is TRBJ1-5, with D perhaps TRBD1 (6 bases). The germline gives CDR1 MNHEY, CDR2 SVGAGI. The V and J ends lost 4 bases and 2 bases respectively, with 12 bases between them. There are 15 residues in the CDR3.